This T cell receptor (beta chain) originates from a study of response to subunit inactivated influenza vaccine. TCRdb reanalysed the RT-PCR reads using MiXCR and keeps one entry per CDR3 protein. The table lists 860,000 or so distinct CDR3 sequences, around 20% of them singletons. Findings of the study overall: The authors suggested that every seasonal influenza vaccination recruits few new T cells.

Germline-derived CDR1 and CDR2 are LNHNV and YYDKDF (reference sequence). V gave up 5 bases and J gave up 5 bases; unmatched junction bases: 5. This CDR3 is built from 13 residues. This clonotype was recorded at least ten times. Its target is not known. The chain uses TRBV15 and TRBJ2-5; 7 positions agree with TRBD1. The clonotype was recovered from a man aged 45-65 years who received an inactivated influenza vaccine. Source: PBMCs from blood, taken 4 to 6 days after vaccination. The CDR3 DNA reads as TGTGCCACCAGCGACAGGGAATGGGAGACCCAGTACTTC. It translates to CATSDREWETQYF.